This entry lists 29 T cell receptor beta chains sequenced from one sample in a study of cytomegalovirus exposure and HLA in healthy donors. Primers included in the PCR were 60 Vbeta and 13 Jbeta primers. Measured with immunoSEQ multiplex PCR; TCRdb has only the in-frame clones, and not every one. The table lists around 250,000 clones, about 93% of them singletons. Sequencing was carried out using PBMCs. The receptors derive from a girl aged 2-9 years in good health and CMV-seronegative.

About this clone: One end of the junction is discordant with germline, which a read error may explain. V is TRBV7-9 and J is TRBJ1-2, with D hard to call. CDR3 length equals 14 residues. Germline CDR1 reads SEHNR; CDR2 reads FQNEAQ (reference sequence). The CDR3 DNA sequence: TGTGCCAGCAGTCGACCTACAGATAACCATGGCTACACCTTC. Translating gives CASSRPTDNHGYTF.

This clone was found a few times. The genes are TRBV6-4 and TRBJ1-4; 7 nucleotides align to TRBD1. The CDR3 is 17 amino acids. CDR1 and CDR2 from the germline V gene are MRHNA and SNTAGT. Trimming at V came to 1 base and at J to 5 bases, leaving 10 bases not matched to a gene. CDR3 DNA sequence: TGTGCCAGCAGTGACTTATGGCGGAGGGGGCCGAATGAAAAACTGTTTTTT. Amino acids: CASSDLWRRGPNEKLFF.

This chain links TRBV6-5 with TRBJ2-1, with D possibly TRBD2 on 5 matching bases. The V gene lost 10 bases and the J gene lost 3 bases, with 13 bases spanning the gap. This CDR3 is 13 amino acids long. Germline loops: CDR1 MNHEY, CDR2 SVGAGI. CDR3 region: CATPRGDYNEQFF. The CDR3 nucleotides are TGTGCCACCCCCCGGGGAGACTACAATGAGCAGTTCTTC.

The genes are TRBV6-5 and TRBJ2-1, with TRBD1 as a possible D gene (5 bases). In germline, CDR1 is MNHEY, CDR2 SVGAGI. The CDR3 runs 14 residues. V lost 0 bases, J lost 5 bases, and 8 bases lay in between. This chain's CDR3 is CASSYSGVDNEQFF. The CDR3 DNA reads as TGTGCCAGCAGTTACTCAGGGGTTGACAATGAGCAGTTCTTC.

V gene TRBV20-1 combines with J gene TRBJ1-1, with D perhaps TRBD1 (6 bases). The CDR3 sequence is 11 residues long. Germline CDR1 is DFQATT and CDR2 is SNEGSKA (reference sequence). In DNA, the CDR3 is TGCCGCGGACAGATGAACACTGAAGCTTTCTTT. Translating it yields CRGQMNTEAFF.

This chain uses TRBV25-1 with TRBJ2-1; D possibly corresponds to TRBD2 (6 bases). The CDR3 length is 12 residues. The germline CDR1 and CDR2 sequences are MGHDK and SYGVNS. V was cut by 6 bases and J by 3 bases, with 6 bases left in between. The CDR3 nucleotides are TGTGCCAGCAGGACTAGCTACAATGAGCAGTTCTTC. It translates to CASRTSYNEQFF.

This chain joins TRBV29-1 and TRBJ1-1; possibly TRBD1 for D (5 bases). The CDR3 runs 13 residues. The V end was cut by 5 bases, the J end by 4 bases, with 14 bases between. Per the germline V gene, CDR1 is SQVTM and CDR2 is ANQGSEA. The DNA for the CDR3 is TGCAGCGTTCCAGGGTCCTCGGGCACTGAAGCTTTCTTT. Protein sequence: CSVPGSSGTEAFF.

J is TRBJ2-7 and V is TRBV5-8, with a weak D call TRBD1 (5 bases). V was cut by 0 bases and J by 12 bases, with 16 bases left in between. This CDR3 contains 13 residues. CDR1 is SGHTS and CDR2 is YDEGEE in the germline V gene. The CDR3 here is CASSLEAGPKVYF. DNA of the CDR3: TGTGCCAGCAGCTTGGAGGCAGGGCCAAAGGTGTACTTC.

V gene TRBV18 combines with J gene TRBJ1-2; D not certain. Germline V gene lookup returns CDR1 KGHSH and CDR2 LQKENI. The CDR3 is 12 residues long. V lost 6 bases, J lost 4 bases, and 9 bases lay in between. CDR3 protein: CASSASGYGYTF. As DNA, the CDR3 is TGTGCCAGCTCCGCCTCCGGCTATGGCTACACCTTC.

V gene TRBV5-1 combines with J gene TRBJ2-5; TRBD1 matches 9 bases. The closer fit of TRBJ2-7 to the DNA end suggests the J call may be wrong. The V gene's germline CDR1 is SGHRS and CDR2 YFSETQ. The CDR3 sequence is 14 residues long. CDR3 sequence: CASSNRDRAYEQYF. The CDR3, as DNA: TGCGCCAGCAGCAACCGGGACAGGGCCTACGAGCAGTACTTC.

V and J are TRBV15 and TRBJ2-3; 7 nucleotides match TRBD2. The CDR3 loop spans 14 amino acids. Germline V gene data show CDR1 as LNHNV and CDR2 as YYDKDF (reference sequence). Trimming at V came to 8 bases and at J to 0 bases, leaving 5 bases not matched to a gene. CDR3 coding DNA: TGTGCCACCGGGCTAGCGGCTAGCACAGATACGCAGTATTTT. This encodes CATGLAASTDTQYF.

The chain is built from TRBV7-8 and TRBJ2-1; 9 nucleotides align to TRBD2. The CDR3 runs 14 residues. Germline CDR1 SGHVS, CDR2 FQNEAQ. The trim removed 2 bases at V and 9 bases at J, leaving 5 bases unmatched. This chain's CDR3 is CASSLPGLAAEQFF. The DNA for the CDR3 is TGTGCCAGCAGCTTACCGGGACTAGCCGCTGAGCAGTTCTTC.

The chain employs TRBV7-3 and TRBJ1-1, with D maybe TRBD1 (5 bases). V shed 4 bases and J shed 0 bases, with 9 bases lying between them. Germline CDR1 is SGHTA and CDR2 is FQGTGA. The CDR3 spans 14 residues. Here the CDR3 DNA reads TGTGCCAGCAGCTCCACAGGTTTGAACACTGAAGCTTTCTTT. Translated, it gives CASSSTGLNTEAFF.

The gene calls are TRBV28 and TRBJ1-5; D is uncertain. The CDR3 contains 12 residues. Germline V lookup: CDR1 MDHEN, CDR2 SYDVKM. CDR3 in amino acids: CALSYSNQPQHF. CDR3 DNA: TGTGCTCTCTCGTATAGCAATCAGCCCCAGCATTTT.

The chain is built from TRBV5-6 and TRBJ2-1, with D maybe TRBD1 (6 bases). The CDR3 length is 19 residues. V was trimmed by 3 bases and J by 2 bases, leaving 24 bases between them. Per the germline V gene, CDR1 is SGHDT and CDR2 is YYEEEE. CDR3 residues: CASSWPGQTSPWPYNEQFF. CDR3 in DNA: TGTGCCAGCAGCTGGCCGGGACAAACGTCCCCCTGGCCCTACAATGAGCAGTTCTTC.

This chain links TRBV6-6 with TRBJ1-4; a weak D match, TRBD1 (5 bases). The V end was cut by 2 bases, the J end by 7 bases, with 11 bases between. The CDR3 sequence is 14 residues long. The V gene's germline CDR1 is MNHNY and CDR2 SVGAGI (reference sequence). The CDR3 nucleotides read TGTGCCAGCAGTTACCGGCAGGGCTTTGAAAAACTGTTTTTT. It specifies CASSYRQGFEKLFF.

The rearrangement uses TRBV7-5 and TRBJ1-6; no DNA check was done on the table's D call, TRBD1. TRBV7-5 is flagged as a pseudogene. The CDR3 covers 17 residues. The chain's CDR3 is CARSTSPGQRYNSPLHF. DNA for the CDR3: TGTGCCAGAAGCACCTCACCGGGACAGAGGTATAATTCACCCCTCCACTTT.

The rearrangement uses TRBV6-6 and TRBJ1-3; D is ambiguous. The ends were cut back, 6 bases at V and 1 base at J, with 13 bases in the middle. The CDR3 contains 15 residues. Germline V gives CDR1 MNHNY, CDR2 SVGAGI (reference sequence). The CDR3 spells CASSRQHASGNTIYF. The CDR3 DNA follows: TGTGCCAGCAGCCGCCAACATGCTTCTGGAAACACCATATATTTT.

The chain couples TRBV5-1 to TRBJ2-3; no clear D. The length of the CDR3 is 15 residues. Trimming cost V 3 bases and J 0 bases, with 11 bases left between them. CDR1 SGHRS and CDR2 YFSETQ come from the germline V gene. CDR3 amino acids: CASSSVPQSTDTQYF. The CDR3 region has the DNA TGCGCCAGCAGCTCGGTCCCACAGAGCACAGATACGCAGTATTTT.

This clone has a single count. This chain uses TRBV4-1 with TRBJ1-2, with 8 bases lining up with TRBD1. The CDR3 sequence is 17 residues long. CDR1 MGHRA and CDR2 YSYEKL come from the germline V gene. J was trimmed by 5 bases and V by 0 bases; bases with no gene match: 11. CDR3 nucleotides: TGCGCCAGCAGCCAAGAAGGGAGTGGACAGGGCATTTATGGCTACACCTTC. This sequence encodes CASSQEGSGQGIYGYTF.

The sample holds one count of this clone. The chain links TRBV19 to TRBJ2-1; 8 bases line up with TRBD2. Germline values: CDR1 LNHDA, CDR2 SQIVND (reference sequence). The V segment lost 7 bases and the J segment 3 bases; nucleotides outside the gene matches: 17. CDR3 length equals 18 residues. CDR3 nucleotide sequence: TGTGCCAGTACCGATCGACCGGGAGGGCCGGTGAGCTACAATGAGCAGTTCTTC. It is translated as CASTDRPGGPVSYNEQFF.

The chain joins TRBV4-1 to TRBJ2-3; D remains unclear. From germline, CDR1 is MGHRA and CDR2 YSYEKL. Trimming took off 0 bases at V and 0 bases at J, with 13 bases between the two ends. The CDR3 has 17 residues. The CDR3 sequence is CASSQDPGRSSTDTQYF. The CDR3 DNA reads TGCGCCAGCAGCCAAGATCCGGGTCGGTCTAGCACAGATACGCAGTATTTT.

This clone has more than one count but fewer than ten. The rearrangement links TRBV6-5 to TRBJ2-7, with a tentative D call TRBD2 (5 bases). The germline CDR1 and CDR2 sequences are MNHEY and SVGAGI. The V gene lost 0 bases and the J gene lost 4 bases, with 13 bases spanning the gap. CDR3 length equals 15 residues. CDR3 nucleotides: TGTGCCAGCAGTTACTCGAGGCTAGCTGGGTACGAGCAGTACTTC. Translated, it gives CASSYSRLAGYEQYF.

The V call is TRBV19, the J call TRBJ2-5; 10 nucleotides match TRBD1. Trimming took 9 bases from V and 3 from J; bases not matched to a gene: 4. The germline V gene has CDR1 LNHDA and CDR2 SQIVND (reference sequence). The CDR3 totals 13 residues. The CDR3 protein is CASGQGDKETQYF. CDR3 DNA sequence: TGTGCCAGCGGACAGGGGGACAAAGAGACCCAGTACTTC.

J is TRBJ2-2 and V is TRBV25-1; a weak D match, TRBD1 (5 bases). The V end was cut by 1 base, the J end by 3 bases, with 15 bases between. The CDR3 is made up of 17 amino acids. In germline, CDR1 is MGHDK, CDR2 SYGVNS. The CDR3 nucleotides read TGTGCCAGCAGTGAATTTTTCTCAGGGCAGGACACCGGGGAGCTGTTTTTT. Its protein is CASSEFFSGQDTGELFF.

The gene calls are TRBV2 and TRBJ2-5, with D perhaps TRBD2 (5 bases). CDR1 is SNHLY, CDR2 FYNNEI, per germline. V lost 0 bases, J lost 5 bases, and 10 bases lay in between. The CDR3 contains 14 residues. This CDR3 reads CASSEARVGETQYF. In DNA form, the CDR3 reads TGTGCCAGCAGTGAAGCGCGGGTTGGCGAGACCCAGTACTTC. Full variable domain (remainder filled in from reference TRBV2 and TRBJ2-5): EPEVTQTPSHQVTQMGQEVILRCVPISNHLYFYWYRQILGQKVEFLVSFYNNEISEKSEIFDDQFSVERPDGSNFTLKIRSTKLEDSAMYFCASSEARVGETQYFGPGTRLLVL.

The CDR3 nucleotides read TGCGCCAGCAGCTTGTTTCAGGGAAATGAAAAACTGTTTTTT. Translating gives CASSLFQGNEKLFF. The chain uses TRBV5-1 and TRBJ1-4, with D perhaps TRBD1 (5 bases). V dropped 1 base and J dropped 5 bases, with 9 bases sitting between them. Germline lookup yields CDR1 SGHRS and CDR2 YFSETQ. CDR3 length equals 14 residues.

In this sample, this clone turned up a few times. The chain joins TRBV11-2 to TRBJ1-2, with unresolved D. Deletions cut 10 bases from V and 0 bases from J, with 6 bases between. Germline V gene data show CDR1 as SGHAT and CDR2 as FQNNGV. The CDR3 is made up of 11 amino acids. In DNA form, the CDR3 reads TGTGCCACCGGAGCTAACTATGGCTACACCTTC. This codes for CATGANYGYTF.

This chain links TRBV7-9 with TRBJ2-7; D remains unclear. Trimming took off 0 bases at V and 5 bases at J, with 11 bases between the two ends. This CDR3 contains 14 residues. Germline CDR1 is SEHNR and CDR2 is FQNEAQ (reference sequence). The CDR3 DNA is TGTGCCAGCAGCTTAGCCCATAGTTCGGACGAGCAGTACTTC. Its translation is CASSLAHSSDEQYF. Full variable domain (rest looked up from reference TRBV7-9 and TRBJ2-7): DTGVSQNPRHKITKRGQNVTFRCDPISEHNRLYWYRQTLGQGPEFLTYFQNEAQLEKSRLLSDRFSAERPKGSFSTLEIQRTEQGDSAMYLCASSLAHSSDEQYFGPGTRLTVT.